This T cell receptor beta chain was captured by sequencing in a study of blood T cell repertoires in COVID-19. Turning to the study itself: The origin of the acute and convalescent COVID-19 samples was the United States, Italy and Spain. Sources were T cells, B-cell-depleted T cells, or PBMCs; the material itself was cDNA or gDNA.

Patients of the Seattle cohort, enrolled during active infection, were followed longitudinally. Authors' analysis steps: From reference gene primer amplification, estimates of nucleated cell counts were derived. The repertoire was sequenced with immunoSEQ multiplex PCR; TCRdb's copy has only in-frame clones and lacks some. The V and J calls and clone size come from that table; D and trimming were worked out from the DNA. The data hold 300,000 or so clones, with more than 85% observed a single time. V gave up 6 bases and J gave up 0 bases, with 9 bases separating them. CDR3 size: 13 residues. The germline V gene encodes CDR1 LGHDT and CDR2 YNNKEL (reference sequence).

Sequenced: peripheral blood. The chain combines TRBV3-1 (or the pseudogene TRBV3-2) with TRBJ2-7; D remains ambiguous. The sequence was obtained from a woman in her thirties with COVID-19, enrolled during active disease. The CDR3 DNA is TGTGCCAGCAGTTCGAGTAGCTCCTACGAGCAGTACTTC. It codes for CASSSSSSYEQYF.